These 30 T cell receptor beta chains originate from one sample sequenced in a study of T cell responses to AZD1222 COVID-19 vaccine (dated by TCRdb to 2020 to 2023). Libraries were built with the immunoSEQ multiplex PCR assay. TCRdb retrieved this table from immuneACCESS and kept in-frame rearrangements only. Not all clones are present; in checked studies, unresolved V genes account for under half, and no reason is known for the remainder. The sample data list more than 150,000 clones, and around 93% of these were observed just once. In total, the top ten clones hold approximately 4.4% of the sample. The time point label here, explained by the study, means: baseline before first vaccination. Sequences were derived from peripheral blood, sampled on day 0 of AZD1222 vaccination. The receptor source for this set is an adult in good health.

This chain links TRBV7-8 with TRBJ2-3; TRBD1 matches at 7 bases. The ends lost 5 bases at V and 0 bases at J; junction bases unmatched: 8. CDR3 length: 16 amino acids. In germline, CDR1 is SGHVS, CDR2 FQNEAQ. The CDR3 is CASSHRRDSSTDTQYF. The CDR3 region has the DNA TGTGCCAGCAGCCACCGCCGGGACAGTAGCACAGATACGCAGTATTTT.

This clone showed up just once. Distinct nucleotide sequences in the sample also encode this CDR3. CDR3 region: CASSLSGSSYNEQFF. The CDR3, as DNA: TGTGCCAGCAGTCTCAGCGGGAGCTCCTACAATGAGCAGTTCTTC. The chain has TRBV28 and TRBJ2-1; the match to TRBD2 covers 8 bases. CDR3 length: 15 amino acids. V shed 5 bases and J 0 bases; nucleotides not matched to a gene: 3. Germline V gives CDR1 MDHEN, CDR2 SYDVKM.

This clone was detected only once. The CDR3 loop is CASRSTLGYNEQFF. The CDR3 region has the DNA TGTGCCAGCAGGTCTACCCTAGGCTACAATGAGCAGTTCTTC. This chain links TRBV6-5 with TRBJ2-1; no firm D call. Germline lookup yields CDR1 MNHEY and CDR2 SVGAGI. V lost 6 bases and J lost 3, with 12 bases in between. The CDR3 is 14 amino acids.

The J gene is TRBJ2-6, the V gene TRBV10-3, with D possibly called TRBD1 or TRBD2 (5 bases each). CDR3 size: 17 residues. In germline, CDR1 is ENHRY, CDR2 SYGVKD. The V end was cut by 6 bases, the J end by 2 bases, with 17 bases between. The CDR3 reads CAIRSTGLSTGANVLTF. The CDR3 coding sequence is TGTGCCATCAGGTCGACGGGGCTCTCTACTGGGGCCAACGTCCTGACTTTC.

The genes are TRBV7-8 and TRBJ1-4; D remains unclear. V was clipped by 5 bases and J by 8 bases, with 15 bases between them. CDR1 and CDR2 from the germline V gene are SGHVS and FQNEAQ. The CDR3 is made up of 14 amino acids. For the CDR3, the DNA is TGTGCCAGCAGCCCTGGCCGAATACGGGAAAAACTGTTTTTT. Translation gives CASSPGRIREKLFF.

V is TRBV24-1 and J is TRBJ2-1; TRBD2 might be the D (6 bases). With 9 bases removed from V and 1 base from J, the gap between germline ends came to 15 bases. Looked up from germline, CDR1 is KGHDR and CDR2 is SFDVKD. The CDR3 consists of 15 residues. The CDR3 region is CATGSVAESYNEQFF. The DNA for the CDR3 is TGTGCCACCGGTTCGGTAGCGGAGTCCTACAATGAGCAGTTCTTC.

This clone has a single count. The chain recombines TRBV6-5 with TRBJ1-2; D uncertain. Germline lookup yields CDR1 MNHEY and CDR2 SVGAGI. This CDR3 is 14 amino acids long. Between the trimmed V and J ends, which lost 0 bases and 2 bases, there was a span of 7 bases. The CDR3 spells CASSYSNANYGYTF. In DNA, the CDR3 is TGTGCCAGCAGTTACTCGAACGCGAACTATGGCTACACCTTC.

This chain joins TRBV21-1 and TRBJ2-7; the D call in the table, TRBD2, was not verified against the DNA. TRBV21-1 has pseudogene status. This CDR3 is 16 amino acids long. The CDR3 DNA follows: TGTGCCAGCAGCCCCAGGACTAGCGGGATCTCCTACGAGCAGTACTTC. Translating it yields CASSPRTSGISYEQYF.

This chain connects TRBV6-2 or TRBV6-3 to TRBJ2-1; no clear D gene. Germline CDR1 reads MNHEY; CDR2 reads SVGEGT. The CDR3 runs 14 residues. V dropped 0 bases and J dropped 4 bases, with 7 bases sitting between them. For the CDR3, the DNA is TGTGCCAGCAGTTACTCAGGACGTTACAATGAGCAGTTCTTC. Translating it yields CASSYSGRYNEQFF.

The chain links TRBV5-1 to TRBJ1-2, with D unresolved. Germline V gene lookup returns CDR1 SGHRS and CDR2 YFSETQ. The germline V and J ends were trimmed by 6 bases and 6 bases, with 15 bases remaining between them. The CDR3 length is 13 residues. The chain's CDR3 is CASTSPEVHGYTF. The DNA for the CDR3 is TGCGCCAGCACCTCACCGGAAGTTCATGGCTACACCTTC. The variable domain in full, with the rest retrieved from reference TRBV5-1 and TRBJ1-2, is KAGVTQTPRYLIKTRGQQVTLSCSPISGHRSVSWYQQTPGQGLQFLFEYFSETQRNKGNFPGRFSGRQFSNSRSEMNVSTLELGDSALYLCASTSPEVHGYTFGSGTRLTVV.

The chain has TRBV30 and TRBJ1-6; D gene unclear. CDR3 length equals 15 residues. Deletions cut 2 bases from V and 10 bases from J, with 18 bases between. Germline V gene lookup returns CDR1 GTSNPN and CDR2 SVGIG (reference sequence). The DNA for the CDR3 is TGTGCCTGGAGTTTCCCCGGGATCCGGGAGTCACCCCTCCACTTT. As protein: CAWSFPGIRESPLHF.

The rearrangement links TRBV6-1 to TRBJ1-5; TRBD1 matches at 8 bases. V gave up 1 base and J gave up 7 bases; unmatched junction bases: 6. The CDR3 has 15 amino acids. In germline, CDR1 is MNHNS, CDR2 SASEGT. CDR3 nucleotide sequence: TGTGCCAGCAGTGAAGTGACAGGGGCGGGCCAGCCCCAGCATTTT. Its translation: CASSEVTGAGQPQHF.

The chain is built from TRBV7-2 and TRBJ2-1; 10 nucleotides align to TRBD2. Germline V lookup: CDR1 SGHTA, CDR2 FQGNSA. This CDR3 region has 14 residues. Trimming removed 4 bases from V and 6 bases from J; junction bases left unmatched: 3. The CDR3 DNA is TGTGCCAGCAGCTCACTAGCGGGACCCAATGAGCAGTTCTTC. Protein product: CASSSLAGPNEQFF.

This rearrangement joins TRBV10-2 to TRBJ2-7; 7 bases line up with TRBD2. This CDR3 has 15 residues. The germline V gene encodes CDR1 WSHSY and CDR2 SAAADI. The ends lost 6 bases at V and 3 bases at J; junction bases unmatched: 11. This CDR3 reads CASRTSETSRYEQYF. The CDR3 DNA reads TGCGCCAGCAGGACCTCCGAGACTAGCCGCTACGAGCAGTACTTC.

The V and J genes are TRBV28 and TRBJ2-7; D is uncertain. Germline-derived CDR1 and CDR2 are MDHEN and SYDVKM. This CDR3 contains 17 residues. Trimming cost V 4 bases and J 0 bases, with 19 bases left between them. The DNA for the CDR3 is TGTGCCAGCAGTTATCCCCTCTACGGGCGCGACTCCTACGAGCAGTACTTC. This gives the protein CASSYPLYGRDSYEQYF.

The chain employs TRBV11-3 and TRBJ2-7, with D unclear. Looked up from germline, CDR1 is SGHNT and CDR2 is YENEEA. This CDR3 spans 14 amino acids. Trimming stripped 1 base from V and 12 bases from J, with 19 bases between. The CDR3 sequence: CASSLVGASSDVYF. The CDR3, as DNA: TGTGCCAGCAGCTTAGTTGGTGCCTCCTCGGATGTGTACTTC.

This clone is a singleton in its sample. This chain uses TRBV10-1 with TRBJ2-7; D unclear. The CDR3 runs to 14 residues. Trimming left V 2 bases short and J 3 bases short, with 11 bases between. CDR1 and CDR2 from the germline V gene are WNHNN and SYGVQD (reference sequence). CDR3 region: CASSEGVGLYEQYF. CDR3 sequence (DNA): TGCGCCAGCAGTGAGGGAGTAGGGCTCTACGAGCAGTACTTC.

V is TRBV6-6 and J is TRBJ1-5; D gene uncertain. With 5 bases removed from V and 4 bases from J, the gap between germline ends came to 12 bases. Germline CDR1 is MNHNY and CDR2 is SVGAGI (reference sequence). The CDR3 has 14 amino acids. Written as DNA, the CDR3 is TGTGCCAGCAGTCACCTCCCGGGTAATCAGCCCCAGCATTTT. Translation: CASSHLPGNQPQHF.

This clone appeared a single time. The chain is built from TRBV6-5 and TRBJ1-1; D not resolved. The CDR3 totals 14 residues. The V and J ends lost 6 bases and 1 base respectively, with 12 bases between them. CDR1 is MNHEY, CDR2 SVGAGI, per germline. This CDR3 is CASSLSKGNTEAFF. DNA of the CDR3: TGTGCCAGCAGCCTCTCTAAAGGGAACACTGAAGCTTTCTTT.

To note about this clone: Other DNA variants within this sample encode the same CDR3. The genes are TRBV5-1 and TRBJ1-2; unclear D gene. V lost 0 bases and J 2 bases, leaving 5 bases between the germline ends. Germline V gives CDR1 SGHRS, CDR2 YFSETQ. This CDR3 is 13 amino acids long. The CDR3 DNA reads TGCGCCAGCAGCTTGGGGCAAAACTATGGCTACACCTTC. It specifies CASSLGQNYGYTF.

The CDR3 region has the DNA TGTGCCAGTAGTATAGGGGGCAGGGGTACAGATACGCAGTATTTT. This translates into CASSIGGRGTDTQYF. This chain uses TRBV19 with TRBJ2-3, with a possible D match to TRBD1 (6 bases). The CDR3 extends over 15 amino acids. Trimming stripped 1 base from V and 3 bases from J, with 11 bases between. Per the germline V gene, CDR1 is LNHDA and CDR2 is SQIVND (reference sequence).

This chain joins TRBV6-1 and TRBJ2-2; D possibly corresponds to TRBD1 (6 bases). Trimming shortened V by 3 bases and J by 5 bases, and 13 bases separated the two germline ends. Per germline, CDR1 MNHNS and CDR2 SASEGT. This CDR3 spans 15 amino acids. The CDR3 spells CASSDRGRRTGELFF. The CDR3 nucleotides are TGTGCCAGCAGTGATAGGGGGAGAAGGACCGGGGAGCTGTTTTTT.

CDR3 sequence reads: CASSVGTGVTGELFF. CDR3 nucleotide sequence: TGTGCCAGCAGCGTAGGGACAGGGGTCACCGGGGAGCTGTTTTTT. The chain couples TRBV9 to TRBJ2-2, with 9 positions matching TRBD1. The CDR3 runs to 15 residues. Trimming removed 0 bases from V and 4 bases from J; junction bases left unmatched: 1. The germline CDR1 and CDR2 sequences are SGDLS and YYNGEE.

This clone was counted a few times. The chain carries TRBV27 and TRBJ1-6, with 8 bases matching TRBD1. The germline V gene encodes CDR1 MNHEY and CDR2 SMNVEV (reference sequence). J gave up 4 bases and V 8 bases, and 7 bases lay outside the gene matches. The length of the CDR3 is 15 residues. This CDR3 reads CASRQGARYNSPLHF. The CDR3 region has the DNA TGTGCCAGCCGTCAGGGGGCCCGATATAATTCACCCCTCCACTTT.

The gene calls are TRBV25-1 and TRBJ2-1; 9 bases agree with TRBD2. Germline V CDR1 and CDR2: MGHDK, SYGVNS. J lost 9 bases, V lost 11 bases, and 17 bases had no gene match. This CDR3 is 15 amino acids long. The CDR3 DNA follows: TGTGCCTCCACGCCGGTAGCGGGAGATCGGGCTGAGCAGTTCTTC. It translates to CASTPVAGDRAEQFF.

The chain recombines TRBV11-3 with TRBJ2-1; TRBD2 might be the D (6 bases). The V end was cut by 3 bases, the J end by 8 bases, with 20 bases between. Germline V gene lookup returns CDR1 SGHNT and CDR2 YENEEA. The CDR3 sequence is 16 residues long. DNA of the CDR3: TGTGCCAGCAGCTTGGTCGGGAGAGACGGTGGCCATGAGCAGTTCTTC. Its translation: CASSLVGRDGGHEQFF.

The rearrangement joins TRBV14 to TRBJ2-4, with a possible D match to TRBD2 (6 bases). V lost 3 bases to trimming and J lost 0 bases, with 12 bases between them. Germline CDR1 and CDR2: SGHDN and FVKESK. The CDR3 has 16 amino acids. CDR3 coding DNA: TGTGCCAGCAGCCAGGGACTTCGGCTAGCCAAAAACATTCAGTACTTC. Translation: CASSQGLRLAKNIQYF.

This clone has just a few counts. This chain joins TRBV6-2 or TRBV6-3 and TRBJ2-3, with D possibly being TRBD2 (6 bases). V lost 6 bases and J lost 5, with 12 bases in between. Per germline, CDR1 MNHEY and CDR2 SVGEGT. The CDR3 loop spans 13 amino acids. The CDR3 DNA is TGTGCCAGCAGCGGGAGCGAAGTAGATACGCAGTATTTT. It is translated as CASSGSEVDTQYF.

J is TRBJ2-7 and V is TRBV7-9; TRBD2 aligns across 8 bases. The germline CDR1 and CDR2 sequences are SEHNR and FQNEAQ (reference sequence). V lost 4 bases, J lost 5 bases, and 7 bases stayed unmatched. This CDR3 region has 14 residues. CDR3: CASSSRREADEQYF. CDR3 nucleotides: TGTGCCAGCAGCTCCAGGCGGGAGGCGGACGAGCAGTACTTC.

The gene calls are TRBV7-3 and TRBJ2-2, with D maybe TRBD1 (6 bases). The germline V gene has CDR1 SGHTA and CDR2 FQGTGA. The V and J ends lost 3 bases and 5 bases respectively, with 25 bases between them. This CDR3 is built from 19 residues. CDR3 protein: CASSLTPGLAGAGTGELFF. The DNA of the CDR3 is TGTGCCAGCAGCTTGACACCTGGGCTGGCAGGGGCAGGGACCGGGGAGCTGTTTTTT.